Described below is a single TCR beta chain sequence and its context. Its antigen is unidentified. The sample belongs to a study of early T cells in non-severe SARS-CoV-2 infection. Overall study context: Sequencing of bulk RNA from unsorted whole blood was done, without chain pairing.

Study-wide points: The matching step, a VDJdb search, favored anti-spike CD8 responses and missed private and CD4 specificities.

Attached unique molecular identifiers marked individual cDNA molecules. TCRdb itself ran the 5' RACE reads through MiXCR, one entry per CDR3 protein. This table holds 55,000 to 65,000 distinct CDR3 sequences, about 15% found once. The CDR3 length is 13 residues. Per the germline V gene, CDR1 is DFQATT and CDR2 is SNEGSKA (reference sequence). V shed 6 bases, J shed 6 bases, and the junction held 8 bases outside the gene matches. The source was whole blood, collected at baseline. The chain employs TRBV20-1 and TRBJ2-7, with 10 bases lining up with TRBD1. The sequence came from an adult who was a healthcare worker with PCR-confirmed SARS-CoV-2 infection or an uninfected control (not recorded which). CDR3 sequence reads: CSAHRQGAGEQYF. In DNA, the CDR3 is TGCAGTGCCCATCGACAGGGGGCGGGCGAGCAGTACTTC.